These 5 T cell receptor beta chains came from one sample sequenced in a study of blood T cell repertoires in COVID-19. Here immunoSEQ multiplex PCR was the method, and the copy in TCRdb shows in-frame clones only, minus some. The sample gives approximately 120,000 clones, roughly 83% of which show up once; roughly 4.9% is in the top ten. The specimen was peripheral blood. Receptors originate from a human donor in a cohort sampled during active COVID-19.

CDR3 nucleotides: TGTGCCTGGAGCACCGGGACAGGGGTCCACGAGCAGTACTTC. This codes for CAWSTGTGVHEQYF. J is TRBJ2-7 and V is TRBV30; 10 bases are a match to TRBD1. The CDR3 consists of 14 residues. In germline, CDR1 is GTSNPN, CDR2 SVGIG (reference sequence). After removal of 3 bases from V and 5 bases from J, the junction contained 7 bases not matched to a gene.

V and J are TRBV6-2 or TRBV6-3 and TRBJ2-1, with 11 bases identical to TRBD2. In germline, CDR1 is MNHEY, CDR2 SVGEGT. The V and J ends lost 4 bases and 7 bases, in that order; junction bases with no gene match: 15. There are 18 residues in the CDR3. The CDR3 loop reads CASSWQGRLAGGRNEQFF. CDR3 DNA: TGTGCCAGCAGTTGGCAAGGGCGGCTAGCGGGAGGAAGAAATGAGCAGTTCTTC.

This rearrangement joins TRBV13 to TRBJ1-1, with 8 bases identical to TRBD1. V gave up 5 bases and J gave up 3 bases; unmatched junction bases: 8. The CDR3 is 15 residues long. Germline V gene sequence: CDR1 PRHDT, CDR2 FYEKMQ (reference sequence). The CDR3 DNA is TGTGCCAGCAGCATTCGACAGGGGAGGGACACTGAAGCTTTCTTT. This translates into CASSIRQGRDTEAFF.

The chain recombines TRBV6-5 with TRBJ2-1; 9 bases are shared with TRBD2. The germline V gene has CDR1 MNHEY and CDR2 SVGAGI. This CDR3 contains 13 residues. Losses at the gene ends were 4 bases for V and 7 bases for J; bases not matched to a gene: 2. CDR3 DNA sequence: TGTGCCAGCAGTTCCGGACTAGCGAATGAGCAGTTCTTC. This gives the protein CASSSGLANEQFF.

The chain uses TRBV3-1 (or the pseudogene TRBV3-2) and TRBJ2-3, with 11 positions matching TRBD2. Looked up from germline, CDR1 is LGHDT and CDR2 is YNNKEL (reference sequence). The CDR3 is 17 residues long. The junction had 5 bases not matched to a gene; V was cut back by 3 bases and J by 0 bases. The CDR3 loop is CASSQGTSGASTDTQYF. The CDR3, as DNA: TGTGCCAGCAGCCAGGGGACTAGCGGCGCTAGCACAGATACGCAGTATTTT.